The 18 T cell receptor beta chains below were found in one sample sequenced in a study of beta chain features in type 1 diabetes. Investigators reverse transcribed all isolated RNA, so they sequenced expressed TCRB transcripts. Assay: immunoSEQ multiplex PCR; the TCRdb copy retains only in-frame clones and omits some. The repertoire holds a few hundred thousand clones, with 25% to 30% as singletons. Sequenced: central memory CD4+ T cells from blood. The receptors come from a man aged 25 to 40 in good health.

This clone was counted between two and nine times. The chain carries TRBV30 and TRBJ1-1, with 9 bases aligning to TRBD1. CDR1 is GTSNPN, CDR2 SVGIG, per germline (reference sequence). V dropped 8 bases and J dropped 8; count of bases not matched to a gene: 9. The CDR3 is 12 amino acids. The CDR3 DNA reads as TGTGCCCTAAAAACGGACAGGGGAGAAGCTTTCTTT. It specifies CALKTDRGEAFF. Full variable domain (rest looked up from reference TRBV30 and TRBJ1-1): SQTIHQWPATLVQPVGSPLSLECTVEGTSNPNLYWYRQAAGRGLQLLFYSVGIGQISSEVPQNLSASRPQDRQFILSSKKLLLSDSGFYLCALKTDRGEAFFGQGTRLTVV.

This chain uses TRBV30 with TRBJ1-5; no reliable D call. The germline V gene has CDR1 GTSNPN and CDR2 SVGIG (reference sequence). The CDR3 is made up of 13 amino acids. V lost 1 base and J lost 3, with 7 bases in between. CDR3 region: CAWSAGNNQPQHF. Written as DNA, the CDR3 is TGTGCCTGGAGTGCTGGCAACAATCAGCCCCAGCATTTT.

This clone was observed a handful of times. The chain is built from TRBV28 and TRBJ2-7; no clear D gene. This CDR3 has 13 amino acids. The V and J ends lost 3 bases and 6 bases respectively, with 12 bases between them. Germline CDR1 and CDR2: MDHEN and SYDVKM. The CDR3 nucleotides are TGTGCCAGCAGTTTGTCCCAGTCTGCCGAGCAGTACTTC. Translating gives CASSLSQSAEQYF.

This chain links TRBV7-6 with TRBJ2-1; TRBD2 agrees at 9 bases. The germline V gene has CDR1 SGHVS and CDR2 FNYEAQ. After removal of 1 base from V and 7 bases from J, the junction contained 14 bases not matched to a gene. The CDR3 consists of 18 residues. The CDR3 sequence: CASSLEVRGTSQGNEQFF. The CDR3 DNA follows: TGTGCCAGCAGCTTAGAAGTTAGGGGGACTAGCCAGGGGAATGAGCAGTTCTTC.

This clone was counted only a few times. The DNA for the CDR3 is TGCGCCAGCAGAGGGGACGAATATCAGCCCCAGCATTTT. Amino acid sequence: CASRGDEYQPQHF. This chain uses TRBV5-1 with TRBJ1-5; D possibly corresponds to TRBD1 (5 bases). CDR1 is SGHRS, CDR2 YFSETQ, per germline. CDR3 length: 13 residues. The V end lost 5 bases, the J end lost 5 bases, and 11 bases lay between the germline ends.

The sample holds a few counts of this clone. CDR3 protein: CASSLATAQETQYF. CDR3 sequence (DNA): TGCGCCAGCAGCTTGGCGACAGCTCAAGAGACCCAGTACTTC. V usage is TRBV5-1 and J usage is TRBJ2-5, with D possibly matching TRBD1 (5 bases). This CDR3 comprises 14 residues. V lost 0 bases, J lost 2 bases, and 8 bases lay in between. Germline lookup yields CDR1 SGHRS and CDR2 YFSETQ.

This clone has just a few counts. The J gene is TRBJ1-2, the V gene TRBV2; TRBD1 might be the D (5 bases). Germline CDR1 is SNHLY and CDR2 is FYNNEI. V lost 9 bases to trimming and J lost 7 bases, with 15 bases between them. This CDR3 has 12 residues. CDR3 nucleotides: TGTGCCAGTGGGCGGGGGGACGGTGGCTACACCTTC. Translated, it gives CASGRGDGGYTF.

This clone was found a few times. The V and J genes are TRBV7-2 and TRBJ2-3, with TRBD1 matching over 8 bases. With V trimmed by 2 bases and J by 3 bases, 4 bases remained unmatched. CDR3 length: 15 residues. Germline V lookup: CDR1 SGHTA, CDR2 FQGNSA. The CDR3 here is CASSLFGQGTDTQYF. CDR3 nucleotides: TGTGCCAGCAGCTTATTCGGACAGGGTACAGATACGCAGTATTTT.

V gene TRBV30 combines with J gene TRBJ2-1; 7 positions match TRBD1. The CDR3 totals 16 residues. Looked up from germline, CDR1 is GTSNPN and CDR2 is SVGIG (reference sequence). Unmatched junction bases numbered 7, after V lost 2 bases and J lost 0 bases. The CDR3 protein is CAWSLQGPSSYNEQFF. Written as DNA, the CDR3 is TGTGCCTGGAGTTTACAGGGGCCTAGCTCCTACAATGAGCAGTTCTTC.

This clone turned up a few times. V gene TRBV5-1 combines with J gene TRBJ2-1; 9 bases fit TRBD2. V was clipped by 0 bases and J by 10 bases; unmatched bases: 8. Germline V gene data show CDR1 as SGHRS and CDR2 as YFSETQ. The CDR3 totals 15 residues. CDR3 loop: CASSLESGLAGEQFF. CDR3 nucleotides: TGCGCCAGCAGCTTGGAGTCGGGTCTAGCGGGAGAGCAGTTCTTC.

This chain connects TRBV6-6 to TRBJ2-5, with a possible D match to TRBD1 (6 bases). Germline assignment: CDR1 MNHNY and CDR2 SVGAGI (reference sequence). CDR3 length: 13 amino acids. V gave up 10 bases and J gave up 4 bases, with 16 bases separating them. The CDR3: CATERGSAETQYF. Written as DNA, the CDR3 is TGTGCCACCGAGAGGGGGAGTGCAGAGACCCAGTACTTC.

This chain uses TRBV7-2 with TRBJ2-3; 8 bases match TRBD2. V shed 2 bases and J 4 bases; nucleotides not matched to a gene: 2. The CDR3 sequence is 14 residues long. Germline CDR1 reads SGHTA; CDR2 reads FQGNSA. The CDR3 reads CASSLPGGPDTQYF. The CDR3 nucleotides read TGTGCCAGCAGCTTACCGGGAGGGCCAGATACGCAGTATTTT.

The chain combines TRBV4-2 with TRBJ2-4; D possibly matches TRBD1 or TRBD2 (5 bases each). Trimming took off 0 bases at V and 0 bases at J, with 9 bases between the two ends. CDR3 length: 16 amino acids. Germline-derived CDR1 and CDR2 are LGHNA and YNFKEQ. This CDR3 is CASSQEPGGAKNIQYF. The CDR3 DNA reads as TGTGCCAGCAGCCAAGAGCCTGGGGGAGCCAAAAACATTCAGTACTTC.

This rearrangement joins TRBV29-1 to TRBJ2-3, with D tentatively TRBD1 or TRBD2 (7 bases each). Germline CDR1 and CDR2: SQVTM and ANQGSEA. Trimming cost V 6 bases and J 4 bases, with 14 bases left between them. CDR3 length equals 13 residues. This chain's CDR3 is CSVAQGGPDTQYF. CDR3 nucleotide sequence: TGCAGCGTCGCCCAGGGGGGGCCAGATACGCAGTATTTT.

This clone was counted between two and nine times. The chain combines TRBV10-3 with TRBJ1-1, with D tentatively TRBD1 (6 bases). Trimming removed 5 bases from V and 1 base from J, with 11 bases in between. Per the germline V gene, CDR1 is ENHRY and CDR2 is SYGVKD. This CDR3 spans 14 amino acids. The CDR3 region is CAISLTGSNTEAFF. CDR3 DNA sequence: TGTGCCATCAGTCTAACAGGGTCGAACACTGAAGCTTTCTTT.

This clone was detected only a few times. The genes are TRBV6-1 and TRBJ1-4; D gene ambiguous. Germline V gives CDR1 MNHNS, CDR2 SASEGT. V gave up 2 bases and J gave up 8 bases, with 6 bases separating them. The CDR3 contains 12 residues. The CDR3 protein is CASSERMEKLFF. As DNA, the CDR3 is TGTGCCAGCAGTGAAAGGATGGAAAAACTGTTTTTT.

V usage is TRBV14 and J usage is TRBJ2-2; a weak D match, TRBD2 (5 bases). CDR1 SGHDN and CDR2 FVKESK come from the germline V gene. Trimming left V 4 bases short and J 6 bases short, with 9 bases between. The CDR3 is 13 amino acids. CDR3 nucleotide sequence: TGTGCCAGCAGCCTACCGGGGTCCGGGGAGCTGTTTTTT. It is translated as CASSLPGSGELFF.

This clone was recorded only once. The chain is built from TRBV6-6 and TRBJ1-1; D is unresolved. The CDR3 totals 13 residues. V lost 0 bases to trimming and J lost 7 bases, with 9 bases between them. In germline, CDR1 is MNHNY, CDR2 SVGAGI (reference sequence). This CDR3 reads CASSYSPGDEAFF. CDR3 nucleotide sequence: TGTGCCAGCAGTTACTCCCCGGGCGATGAAGCTTTCTTT.